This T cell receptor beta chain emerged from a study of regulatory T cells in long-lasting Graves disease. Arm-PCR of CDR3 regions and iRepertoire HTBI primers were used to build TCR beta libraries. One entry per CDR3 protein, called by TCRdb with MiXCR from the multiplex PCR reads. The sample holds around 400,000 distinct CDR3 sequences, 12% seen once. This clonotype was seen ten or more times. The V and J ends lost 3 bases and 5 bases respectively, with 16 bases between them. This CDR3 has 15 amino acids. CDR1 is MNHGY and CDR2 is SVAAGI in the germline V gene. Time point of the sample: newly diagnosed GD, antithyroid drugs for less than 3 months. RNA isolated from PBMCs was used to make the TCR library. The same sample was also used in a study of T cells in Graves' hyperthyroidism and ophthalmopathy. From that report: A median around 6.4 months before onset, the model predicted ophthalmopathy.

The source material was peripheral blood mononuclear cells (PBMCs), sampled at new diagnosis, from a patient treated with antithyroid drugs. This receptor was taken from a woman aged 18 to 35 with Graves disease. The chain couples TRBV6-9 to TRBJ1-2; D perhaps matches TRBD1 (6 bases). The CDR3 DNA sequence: TGTGCCAGCAGTTACAGGGGTCCTCCGGGATATGGCTACACCTTC. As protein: CASSYRGPPGYGYTF.